This record concerns one T cell receptor beta chain sequence. The CDR3 has 13 amino acids. The V end lost 2 bases, the J end lost 7 bases, and 8 bases lay between the germline ends. Germline values: CDR1 SGHAT, CDR2 FQNNGV. TCRdb reprocessed the PCR reads using MiXCR. The sample contains roughly 36,000 clones, roughly 26% of which appear only once. These data are taken from a study of metastatic and nonmetastatic thyroid tumors. Background on the study: For malignant and benign thyroid patients, tumor or nodule tissue and blood were the sources whose repertoires were compared.

Patients had received no treatment of any kind before thyroid surgery. This receptor was taken from a female donor with papillary thyroid cancer or a benign thyroid nodule (not recorded which). Some clones in this sample may be carry-over from other donors' samples. Sequenced: blood. The chain has TRBV11-2 and TRBJ2-2; no firm D call. This chain's CDR3 is CASSLTVGGELFF. The CDR3 DNA follows: TGTGCCAGCAGCTTAACGGTTGGCGGGGAGCTGTTTTTT.